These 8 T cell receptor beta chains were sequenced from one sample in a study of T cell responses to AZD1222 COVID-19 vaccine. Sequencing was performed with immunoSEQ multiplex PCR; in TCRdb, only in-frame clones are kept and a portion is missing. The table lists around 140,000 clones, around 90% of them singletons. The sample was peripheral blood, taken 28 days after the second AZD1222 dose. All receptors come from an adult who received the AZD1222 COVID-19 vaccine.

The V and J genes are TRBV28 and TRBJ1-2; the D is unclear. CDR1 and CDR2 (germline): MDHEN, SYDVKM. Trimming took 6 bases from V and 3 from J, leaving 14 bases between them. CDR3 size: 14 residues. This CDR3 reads CASSPGNRHYGYTF. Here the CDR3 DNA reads TGTGCCAGCAGCCCGGGGAACCGGCACTATGGCTACACCTTC.

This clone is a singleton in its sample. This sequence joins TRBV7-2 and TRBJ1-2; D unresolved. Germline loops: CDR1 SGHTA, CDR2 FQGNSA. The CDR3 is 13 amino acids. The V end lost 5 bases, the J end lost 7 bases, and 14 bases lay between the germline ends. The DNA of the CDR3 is TGTGCCAGCAGCAGAGTGGGGAGTGCTGGCTACACCTTC. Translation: CASSRVGSAGYTF.

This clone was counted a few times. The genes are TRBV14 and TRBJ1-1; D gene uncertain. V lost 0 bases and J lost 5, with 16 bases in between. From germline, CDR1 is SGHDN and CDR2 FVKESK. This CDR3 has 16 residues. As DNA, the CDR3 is TGTGCCAGCAGCCAAGAGTGGGTAGGTGTGAGGACTGAAGCTTTCTTT. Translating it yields CASSQEWVGVRTEAFF.

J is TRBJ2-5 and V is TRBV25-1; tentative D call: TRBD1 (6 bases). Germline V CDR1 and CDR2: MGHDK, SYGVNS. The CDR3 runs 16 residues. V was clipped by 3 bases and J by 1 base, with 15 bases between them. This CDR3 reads CASSDVGQTFQETQYF. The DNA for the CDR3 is TGTGCCAGCAGTGACGTTGGACAGACCTTCCAAGAGACCCAGTACTTC.

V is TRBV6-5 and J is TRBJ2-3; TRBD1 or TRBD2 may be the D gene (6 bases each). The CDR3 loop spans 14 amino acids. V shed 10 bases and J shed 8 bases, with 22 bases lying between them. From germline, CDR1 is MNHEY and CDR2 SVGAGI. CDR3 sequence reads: CATQEGGVRGTQYF. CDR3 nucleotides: TGTGCCACGCAGGAGGGGGGAGTGCGAGGTACGCAGTATTTT.

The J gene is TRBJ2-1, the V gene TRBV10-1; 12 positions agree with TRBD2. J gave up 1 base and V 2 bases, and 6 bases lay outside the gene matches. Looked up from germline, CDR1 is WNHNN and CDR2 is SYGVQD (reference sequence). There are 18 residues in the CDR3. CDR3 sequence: CASSEIGLAGKSYNEQFF. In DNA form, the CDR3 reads TGCGCCAGCAGTGAGATCGGACTAGCGGGGAAGTCCTACAATGAGCAGTTCTTC.

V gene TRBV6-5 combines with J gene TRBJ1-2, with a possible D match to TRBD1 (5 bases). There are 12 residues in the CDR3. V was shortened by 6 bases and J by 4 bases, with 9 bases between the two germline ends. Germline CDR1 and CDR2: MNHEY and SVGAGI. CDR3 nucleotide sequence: TGTGCCAGCAGGCACGGGACCTATGGCTACACCTTC. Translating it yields CASRHGTYGYTF.

The CDR3 protein is CASSLRTPNTEAFF. CDR3 in DNA: TGTGCCAGCAGCTTGAGGACCCCGAACACTGAAGCTTTCTTT. The chain combines TRBV5-5 with TRBJ1-1; D is ambiguous. The CDR3 is made up of 14 amino acids. Trimming pared 1 base from V and 1 base from J, leaving 8 bases between. Germline V gene lookup returns CDR1 SGHKS and CDR2 YYEKEE (reference sequence).